A single sample gave rise to the 8 T cell receptor beta chains below, sequenced in a study of T cell repertoires in cytomegalovirus infection. In TCRdb, the reads were re-called with MiXCR into one record per CDR3 protein. The table has approximately 250,000 distinct CDR3 sequences, over 20% seen once. The specimen sequenced was CD8+ T cells from PBMCs. The receptors were gathered from a human donor in good health (CMV status not recorded). Some clones in this sample may be carry-over from other donors' samples.

This chain connects TRBV3-1 to TRBJ1-1; 7 bases align to TRBD1. The germline V gene encodes CDR1 LGHDT and CDR2 YNNKEL (reference sequence). There are 14 residues in the CDR3. J gave up 2 bases and V 7 bases, and 7 bases lay outside the gene matches. The CDR3 is CASNQGGTNTEAFF. The CDR3 nucleotides are TGTGCCAGCAATCAGGGGGGGACCAACACTGAAGCTTTCTTT.

This clonotype appeared many times. This sequence joins TRBV20-1 and TRBJ2-7, with 9 bases aligning to TRBD1. Trimming at V came to 6 bases and at J to 4 bases, leaving 13 bases not matched to a gene. The CDR3 covers 15 residues. Germline V lookup: CDR1 DFQATT, CDR2 SNEGSKA (reference sequence). The CDR3, as DNA: TGCAGTGCCCAAATGTTAGGACAGGGGAGGTACGAGCAGTACTTC. Translation: CSAQMLGQGRYEQYF.

This clonotype was counted a few times. The V call is TRBV2, the J call TRBJ1-1; D unclear. V was trimmed by 7 bases and J by 5 bases, leaving 17 bases between them. Germline assignment: CDR1 SNHLY and CDR2 FYNNEI. The CDR3 runs 14 residues. CDR3 DNA sequence: TGTGCCAGCACTACCGGGCACCCGGGGACTGAAGCTTTCTTT. This codes for CASTTGHPGTEAFF.

The V call is TRBV20-1, the J call TRBJ1-2; no definite D call. The germline V gene encodes CDR1 DFQATT and CDR2 SNEGSKA (reference sequence). Trimming pared 1 base from V and 7 bases from J, leaving 7 bases between. CDR3 size: 11 residues. CDR3 sequence (DNA): TGCAGTGCTAGAGTGGGTCGTGGCTACACCTTC. Its protein is CSARVGRGYTF.

The V call is TRBV19, the J call TRBJ1-1; D gene ambiguous. Germline V gives CDR1 LNHDA, CDR2 SQIVND (reference sequence). Trimming took 4 bases from V and 2 from J, leaving 11 bases between them. This CDR3 is 14 amino acids long. The CDR3 is CASSSGNPNTEAFF. The CDR3 DNA is TGTGCCAGTAGTAGCGGCAATCCTAACACTGAAGCTTTCTTT.

This chain uses TRBV20-1 with TRBJ1-4; D is uncertain. This CDR3 spans 15 amino acids. The germline gives CDR1 DFQATT, CDR2 SNEGSKA (reference sequence). Trimming took 0 bases from V and 0 from J, leaving 8 bases between them. The CDR3 DNA sequence: TGCAGTGCTAGAGATCTGAGAGCAACTAATGAAAAACTGTTTTTT. This translates into CSARDLRATNEKLFF.

The chain employs TRBV2 and TRBJ2-1, with D uncertain. CDR1 and CDR2 from the germline V gene are SNHLY and FYNNEI. This CDR3 is built from 16 residues. V was shortened by 8 bases and J by 0 bases, with 17 bases between the two germline ends. The CDR3 sequence is CASGIGILTSYNEQFF. CDR3 coding DNA: TGTGCCAGCGGTATAGGGATCCTGACCTCCTACAATGAGCAGTTCTTC.

This clonotype has only a few counts. V and J are TRBV7-9 and TRBJ2-5, with TRBD1 identical over 9 bases. The CDR3 has 20 amino acids. V gave up 3 bases and J gave up 5 bases; unmatched junction bases: 22. CDR1 is SEHNR, CDR2 FQNEAQ, per germline (reference sequence). The CDR3 DNA reads as TGTGCCAGCAGCTTCCCCCGACAGGGGGTAGGGCAAGGGGTCCGGGAGACCCAGTACTTC. Translation: CASSFPRQGVGQGVRETQYF.